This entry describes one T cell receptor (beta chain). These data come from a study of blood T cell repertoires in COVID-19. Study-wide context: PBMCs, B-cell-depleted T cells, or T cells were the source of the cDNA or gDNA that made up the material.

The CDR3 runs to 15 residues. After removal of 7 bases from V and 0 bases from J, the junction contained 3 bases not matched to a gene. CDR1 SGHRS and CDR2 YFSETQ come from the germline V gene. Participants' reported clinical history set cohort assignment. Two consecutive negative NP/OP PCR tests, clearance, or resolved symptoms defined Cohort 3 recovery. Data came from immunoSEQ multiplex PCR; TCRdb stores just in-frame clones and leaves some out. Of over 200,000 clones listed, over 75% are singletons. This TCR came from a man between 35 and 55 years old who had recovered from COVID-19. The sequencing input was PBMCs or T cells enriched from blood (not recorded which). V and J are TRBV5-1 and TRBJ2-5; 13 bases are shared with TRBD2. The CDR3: CASRTSGGDQETQYF. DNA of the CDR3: TGCGCCAGCCGGACTAGCGGGGGAGACCAAGAGACCCAGTACTTC.